This is a list of T cell receptor beta chains from one sample in a study of T cells after yellow fever vaccination. MiXCR was run by TCRdb on the 5' RACE reads, yielding one entry per CDR3 protein. The sample gives about 220,000 distinct CDR3 sequences, under 3.5% of which show up once; roughly 3.2% is in the top ten. The sequences come from CD4+ T cells sorted from PBMCs, collected 10 days after the yellow fever booster vaccination. These receptor sequences come from a man aged 18-30 years who received the YFV17D yellow fever vaccine. Each CDR3 is given with its conserved first and last residue. Fields, in order: J gene, D gene, clone size, V gene, CDR3 protein, CDR3 DNA. The D gene is left open where the match is weak. Expanded clones are given a class, and other clones once, few, many or no size at all.

J: TRBJ1-1
D: NA
size: many
V: TRBV18
CDR3: CASSPQGDTEAFF
DNA: TGTGCCAGCTCACCACAGGGGGACACTGAAGCTTTCTTT

J: TRBJ2-1
D: NA
size: few
V: TRBV27
CDR3: CASSKLGFVGEHNEQFF
DNA: TGTGCCAGCAGCAAACTGGGTTTCGTCGGGGAGCACAATGAGCAGTTCTTC

J: TRBJ2-2
D: NA
size: many
V: TRBV7-2
CDR3: CASSRVNTGELFF
DNA: TGTGCCAGCAGCAGGGTGAACACCGGGGAGCTGTTTTTT

J: TRBJ1-1
D: TRBD1
size: many
V: TRBV29-1
CDR3: CSVTGQGFTEAFF
DNA: TGCAGCGTTACCGGACAGGGATTCACTGAAGCTTTCTTT

J: TRBJ2-2
D: NA
size: many
V: TRBV12-3/TRBV12-4
CDR3: CASSGTGSITGELFF
DNA: TGTGCCAGCAGTGGAACCGGGTCGATCACCGGGGAGCTGTTTTTT

J: TRBJ1-2
D: NA
size: many
V: TRBV29-1
CDR3: CSVDRGYTF
DNA: TGCAGCGTTGATAGGGGCTACACCTTC

J: TRBJ1-5
D: NA
size: few
V: TRBV6-2/TRBV6-3
CDR3: CASSKDTASQPQHF
DNA: TGTGCCAGCAGCAAGGACACAGCGTCCCAGCCCCAGCATTTT

J: TRBJ2-2
D: NA
size: many
V: TRBV6-5
CDR3: CASGTPNTGELFF
DNA: TGTGCCAGCGGGACACCGAACACCGGGGAGCTGTTTTTT

J: TRBJ2-1
D: NA
size: few
V: TRBV20-1
CDR3: CSASRAGEQFF
DNA: TGCAGTGCTAGTCGGGCCGGGGAGCAGTTCTTC

J: TRBJ2-2
D: TRBD1
size: few
V: TRBV7-9
CDR3: CASSPRGQGDTGELFF
DNA: TGTGCCAGCAGCCCTAGAGGACAGGGTGACACCGGGGAGCTGTTTTTT

J: TRBJ2-1
D: NA
size: NA
V: TRBV7-9
CDR3: CASSLSGDEQFF
DNA: TGTGCCAGCAGCCTCTCAGGGGATGAGCAGTTCTTC

J: TRBJ1-6
D: NA
size: many
V: TRBV7-2
CDR3: CASSLGGVSPLHF
DNA: TGTGCCAGCAGCTTAGGTGGAGTCTCACCCCTCCACTTT

J: TRBJ2-1
D: TRBD1
size: many
V: TRBV6-6
CDR3: CASSYSSTGGIYNEQFF
DNA: TGTGCCAGCAGTTACTCTTCTACAGGGGGCATCTACAATGAGCAGTTCTTC

J: TRBJ1-2
D: TRBD1
size: few
V: TRBV12-3/TRBV12-4
CDR3: CAIGQGANYGYTF
DNA: TGTGCCATCGGACAGGGCGCGAACTATGGCTACACCTTC

J: TRBJ2-5
D: TRBD2
size: many
V: TRBV7-8
CDR3: CASIGQRGAKETQYF
DNA: TGTGCCAGCATCGGTCAGCGGGGGGCCAAAGAGACCCAGTACTTC

J: TRBJ1-5
D: TRBD1
size: NA
V: TRBV10-1
CDR3: CARKGQGVQPQHF
DNA: TGCGCCAGAAAGGGACAGGGGGTTCAGCCCCAGCATTTT

J: TRBJ2-5
D: NA
size: NA
V: TRBV5-6
CDR3: CARVGETQYF
DNA: TGTGCCAGGGTGGGGGAGACCCAGTACTTC

J: TRBJ2-3
D: NA
size: few
V: TRBV19
CDR3: CASSIQGGTDTQYF
DNA: TGTGCCAGTAGTATACAGGGAGGAACAGATACGCAGTATTTT

J: TRBJ1-6
D: NA
size: NA
V: TRBV5-1
CDR3: CASSLGDRQYNSPLHF
DNA: TGCGCCAGCAGCTTGGGAGACAGGCAATATAATTCACCCCTCCACTTT

J: TRBJ2-3
D: TRBD1
size: NA
V: TRBV5-1
CDR3: CASRRNVGQSYYSTSTDTQYF
DNA: TGCGCCAGCAGACGGAACGTGGGACAGTCGTATTACAGTACTAGCACAGATACGCAGTATTTT

J: TRBJ2-3
D: NA
size: many
V: TRBV7-9
CDR3: CASSLETSDTQYF
DNA: TGTGCCAGCAGCTTAGAGACTTCGGATACGCAGTATTTT

J: TRBJ2-3
D: NA
size: few
V: TRBV23-1
CDR3: CASRGGQGPKDTQYF
DNA: TGCGCCAGCAGGGGGGGGCAGGGCCCGAAGGATACGCAGTATTTT

J: TRBJ2-1
D: NA
size: many
V: TRBV15
CDR3: CATSRAGEWAAYNEQFF
DNA: TGTGCCACCAGCAGAGCGGGGGAGTGGGCCGCCTACAATGAGCAGTTCTTC

J: TRBJ2-1
D: TRBD1
size: many
V: TRBV5-1
CDR3: CASSSGTGGDEQFF
DNA: TGCGCCAGCAGCTCTGGGACAGGGGGCGATGAGCAGTTCTTC

J: TRBJ2-5
D: NA
size: many
V: TRBV28
CDR3: CASGRTGWDQETQYF
DNA: TGTGCCAGCGGGAGGACAGGCTGGGACCAAGAGACCCAGTACTTC

J: TRBJ1-2
D: NA
size: many
V: TRBV7-9
CDR3: CASSLAAGSGYLDTF
DNA: TGTGCCAGCAGCTTAGCCGCGGGTTCGGGCTATCTGGACACCTTC

J: TRBJ2-3
D: NA
size: many
V: TRBV6-1
CDR3: CASSRRHRSITDTQYF
DNA: TGTGCCAGCAGTCGCCGACACAGATCGATCACAGATACGCAGTATTTT

J: TRBJ1-5
D: NA
size: many
V: TRBV20-1
CDR3: CSASPQPEQPQHF
DNA: TGCAGTGCTAGCCCCCAGCCAGAGCAGCCCCAGCATTTT

J: TRBJ2-2
D: NA
size: many
V: TRBV15
CDR3: CATSRNRWNTGELFF
DNA: TGTGCCACCAGCAGAAACAGGTGGAACACCGGGGAGCTGTTTTTT

J: TRBJ2-7
D: NA
size: many
V: TRBV7-2
CDR3: CASSSGFDEQYF
DNA: TGTGCCAGCAGCTCCGGGTTTGACGAGCAGTACTTC

J: TRBJ2-5
D: NA
size: few
V: TRBV11-3
CDR3: CASSLVCEGSSQETQYF
DNA: TGTGCCAGCAGCTTAGTGTGTGAGGGGAGCTCCCAAGAGACCCAGTACTTC

J: TRBJ1-1
D: NA
size: few
V: TRBV6-5
CDR3: CASSYQEGNTEAFF
DNA: TGTGCCAGCAGTTACCAGGAGGGGAACACTGAAGCTTTCTTT

J: TRBJ2-2
D: NA
size: few
V: TRBV11-3
CDR3: CASSSKGGPNTGELFF
DNA: TGTGCCAGCAGCTCGAAAGGGGGGCCTAACACCGGGGAGCTGTTTTTT

J: TRBJ2-3
D: TRBD1
size: NA
V: TRBV7-2
CDR3: CASSLGTGIDTQYF
DNA: TGTGCCAGCAGCTTGGGGACAGGAATAGATACGCAGTATTTT

J: TRBJ1-2
D: NA
size: many
V: TRBV7-2
CDR3: CASKVGRRTAGYTF
DNA: TGTGCCAGCAAGGTGGGGCGGCGCACGGCTGGCTACACCTTC

J: TRBJ2-5
D: TRBD2
size: few
V: TRBV5-4
CDR3: CASSPTSGGALGETQYF
DNA: TGTGCCAGCAGCCCGACTAGCGGGGGGGCCTTAGGAGAGACCCAGTACTTC

J: TRBJ1-6
D: NA
size: NA
V: TRBV2
CDR3: CASIGTTSPLHF
DNA: TGTGCCAGCATAGGGACAACTTCACCCCTCCACTTT

J: TRBJ2-3
D: TRBD2
size: many
V: TRBV5-1
CDR3: CASSLKRGSTDTQYF
DNA: TGCGCCAGCAGCTTAAAGCGGGGGAGCACAGATACGCAGTATTTT

J: TRBJ2-5
D: NA
size: NA
V: TRBV5-1
CDR3: CASSEGHSLQETQYF
DNA: TGCGCCAGCAGCGAGGGGCACAGCCTCCAAGAGACCCAGTACTTC

J: TRBJ2-7
D: TRBD1
size: NA
V: TRBV20-1
CDR3: CSARDPLRGSREQYF
DNA: TGCAGTGCTAGAGACCCCCTCAGGGGGTCTCGCGAGCAGTACTTC

J: TRBJ2-3
D: TRBD1
size: few
V: TRBV20-1
CDR3: CSYHDRATDTQYF
DNA: TGCAGTTACCACGACAGGGCGACAGATACGCAGTATTTT

J: TRBJ1-5
D: NA
size: NA
V: TRBV2
CDR3: CASSKLGGIGNQPQHF
DNA: TGTGCCAGCAGTAAACTCGGTGGGATTGGGAATCAGCCCCAGCATTTT

J: TRBJ2-7
D: NA
size: many
V: TRBV7-2
CDR3: CASRGRAPYEQYF
DNA: TGTGCCAGCAGAGGTCGGGCACCCTACGAGCAGTACTTC

J: TRBJ1-2
D: TRBD1
size: NA
V: TRBV7-2
CDR3: CASSRTGQGYTF
DNA: TGTGCCAGCAGCCGGACAGGGCAAGGCTACACCTTC

J: TRBJ2-3
D: NA
size: few
V: TRBV7-9
CDR3: CASSRLDVTDTQYF
DNA: TGTGCCAGCAGTCGACTAGACGTGACAGATACGCAGTATTTT